Presented here are 23 T cell receptor beta chains from one specimen sequenced in a study of preoperative IRX-2 immunotherapy in early breast cancer. Produced via immunoSEQ multiplex PCR; TCRdb's table is partial and in-frame only. The sample consists of about 62,000 clones, approximately 95% of them appearing once. The treatment was: preoperative locoregional IRX-2 cytokine immunotherapy. Sample collection occurred from a patient treated with IRX-2 immunotherapy. The source is a human donor with breast cancer.

V and J are TRBV28 and TRBJ1-5, with 9 bases matching TRBD1. Germline CDR1 is MDHEN and CDR2 is SYDVKM. The CDR3 is 14 amino acids. V lost 6 bases to trimming and J lost 6 bases; unmatched junction nucleotides: 6. The CDR3 region has the DNA TGTGCCAGCAGCTTAGGACAGGGGACTCAGCCCCAGCATTTT. Translated: CASSLGQGTQPQHF.

The chain uses TRBV6-1 and TRBJ1-3; TRBD1 might be the D (5 bases). The length of the CDR3 is 17 residues. The germline gives CDR1 MNHNS, CDR2 SASEGT. Between the trimmed V and J ends, which lost 2 bases and 0 bases, there was a span of 14 bases. The chain's CDR3 is CASSEPRVLDSGNTIYF. The CDR3 nucleotides read TGTGCCAGCAGTGAACCCAGGGTCTTGGACTCTGGAAACACCATATATTTT.

The chain employs TRBV5-1 and TRBJ2-5; 8 bases map to TRBD2. Germline values: CDR1 SGHRS, CDR2 YFSETQ. The CDR3 has 13 residues. The trim removed 3 bases at V and 4 bases at J, leaving 2 bases unmatched. CDR3 nucleotide sequence: TGCGCCAGCAGCTGGGCGGGGGGAGAGACCCAGTACTTC. It specifies CASSWAGGETQYF.

This chain connects TRBV2 to TRBJ2-7, with no clear D. Germline V gives CDR1 SNHLY, CDR2 FYNNEI. The CDR3 runs to 14 residues. V lost 5 bases to trimming and J lost 2 bases, with 13 bases between them. CDR3 loop: CASSFVGSAYEQYF. Written as DNA, the CDR3 is TGTGCCAGCAGTTTTGTGGGCAGCGCCTACGAGCAGTACTTC.

The CDR3 nucleotides read TGCGCCAGCAGCTTGGTTGGCACAGATACGCAGTATTTT. It encodes CASSLVGTDTQYF. The chain carries TRBV5-1 and TRBJ2-3; no definite D call. In germline, CDR1 is SGHRS, CDR2 YFSETQ. The CDR3 covers 13 residues. The V end lost 0 bases, the J end lost 1 base, and 3 bases lay between the germline ends.

The chain employs TRBV7-2 and TRBJ1-6, with D uncertain. V was trimmed by 1 base and J by 6 bases, leaving 7 bases between them. Per germline, CDR1 SGHTA and CDR2 FQGNSA. CDR3 size: 14 residues. CDR3 in DNA: TGTGCCAGCAGCTTAGGACCAGTTAATTCACCCCTCCACTTT. The encoded protein is CASSLGPVNSPLHF.

V usage is TRBV30 and J usage is TRBJ2-5, with D perhaps TRBD2 (6 bases). In germline, CDR1 is GTSNPN, CDR2 SVGIG (reference sequence). Between the trimmed V and J ends, which lost 1 base and 3 bases, there was a span of 6 bases. The CDR3 contains 12 residues. Here the CDR3 reads CAWSGGEETQYF. The CDR3 nucleotides read TGTGCCTGGAGTGGGGGGGAAGAGACCCAGTACTTC.

The chain carries TRBV7-8 and TRBJ2-3, with TRBD2 matching 7 bases. This CDR3 contains 15 residues. Germline V lookup: CDR1 SGHVS, CDR2 FQNEAQ. The trim removed 5 bases at V and 4 bases at J, leaving 9 bases unmatched. CDR3 coding DNA: TGTGCCAGCAGCCGGAGCGGGATAGCTGCAGATACGCAGTATTTT. Translation gives CASSRSGIAADTQYF.

The rearrangement uses TRBV20-1 and TRBJ2-5; D remains unclear. Trimming took off 5 bases at V and 5 bases at J, with 9 bases between the two ends. CDR1 is DFQATT and CDR2 is SNEGSKA in the germline V gene (reference sequence). This CDR3 region has 11 residues. Written as DNA, the CDR3 is TGCAGTGCTGGGCGTTTGGAGACCCAGTACTTC. The encoded protein is CSAGRLETQYF.

The rearrangement joins TRBV6-6 to TRBJ2-1; D not resolved. There are 10 residues in the CDR3. Trimming stripped 8 bases from V and 6 bases from J, with 5 bases between. Germline V gene sequence: CDR1 MNHNY, CDR2 SVGAGI (reference sequence). Here the CDR3 reads CASSFNEQFF. The CDR3 bases are TGTGCCAGCTCGTTCAATGAGCAGTTCTTC.

This chain joins TRBV12-5 and TRBJ1-3, with D unclear. CDR1 is LGHNT and CDR2 is FRNRAP in the germline V gene. This CDR3 has 15 amino acids. V lost 2 bases to trimming and J lost 3 bases, with 11 bases between them. CDR3 protein: CASGLFIEGGNTIYF. The CDR3 DNA is TGTGCTAGTGGTTTGTTCATCGAGGGTGGAAACACCATATATTTT.

This chain links TRBV7-8 with TRBJ2-7; TRBD1 matches at 9 bases. Trimming at V came to 5 bases and at J to 1 base, leaving 12 bases not matched to a gene. Germline-derived CDR1 and CDR2 are SGHVS and FQNEAQ. The CDR3 loop spans 17 amino acids. The CDR3 here is CASSKRGTGSGSYEQYF. The CDR3 coding sequence is TGTGCCAGCAGCAAGAGAGGGACAGGGAGCGGTTCCTACGAGCAGTACTTC.

The CDR3 DNA is TGTGCCAGCAGTCCGAACCTCCATTATGACTATGGCTACACCTTC. It codes for CASSPNLHYDYGYTF. V is TRBV27 and J is TRBJ1-2; D is undetermined. Trimming stripped 5 bases from V and 3 bases from J, with 16 bases between. The CDR3 runs to 15 residues. Germline CDR1 MNHEY, CDR2 SMNVEV (reference sequence).

The chain uses TRBV5-1 and TRBJ2-5; maybe TRBD1 (5 bases). Between the trimmed V and J ends, which lost 5 bases and 3 bases, there was a span of 11 bases. This CDR3 spans 13 amino acids. Germline CDR1 SGHRS, CDR2 YFSETQ. Here the CDR3 DNA reads TGCGCCAGCAGTGGACAAACCAAAGAGACCCAGTACTTC. This encodes CASSGQTKETQYF.

The chain carries TRBV28 and TRBJ2-5; D is unresolved. The DNA end favors TRBJ2-7, so the J call may be wrong. The CDR3 has 12 amino acids. Germline V CDR1 and CDR2: MDHEN, SYDVKM. CDR3 residues: CASNLFAGEQYF. The CDR3 DNA reads TGTGCCAGCAATCTGTTTGCAGGCGAGCAGTACTTC.

This clone occurred once. The chain couples TRBV27 to TRBJ1-4; a possible D gene is TRBD1 (5 bases). Per the germline V gene, CDR1 is MNHEY and CDR2 is SMNVEV (reference sequence). CDR3 size: 16 residues. Trimming pared 0 bases from V and 4 bases from J, leaving 12 bases between. The CDR3 DNA reads TGTGCCAGCAGTTTATCGATCGGGGGACTTAATGAAAAACTGTTTTTT. It translates to CASSLSIGGLNEKLFF.

The chain uses TRBV6-1 and TRBJ1-6; D remains ambiguous. There are 16 residues in the CDR3. From germline, CDR1 is MNHNS and CDR2 SASEGT. Between the trimmed V and J ends, which lost 0 bases and 0 bases, there was a span of 6 bases. CDR3 residues: CASSEARNSYNSPLHF. The CDR3 DNA follows: TGTGCCAGCAGTGAAGCGCGGAACTCCTATAATTCACCCCTCCACTTT.

This sequence joins TRBV7-2 and TRBJ2-3; D unresolved. This CDR3 is built from 11 residues. The germline gives CDR1 SGHTA, CDR2 FQGNSA. V was cut by 2 bases and J by 6 bases, with 3 bases left in between. This chain's CDR3 is CASSLPDTQYF. The CDR3 nucleotides are TGTGCCAGCAGCTTACCGGATACGCAGTATTTT.

This sequence joins TRBV7-2 and TRBJ1-6, with D possibly TRBD1 on 5 matching bases. CDR1 is SGHTA and CDR2 is FQGNSA in the germline V gene. Trimming left V 4 bases short and J 9 bases short, with 13 bases between. The CDR3 length is 14 residues. CDR3 in DNA: TGTGCCAGCAGCTCAACGGGACTACTTTCACCCCTCCACTTT. Encoded protein: CASSSTGLLSPLHF.

This clone was observed a single time. The rearrangement links TRBV19 to TRBJ1-5; unclear D gene. CDR1 LNHDA and CDR2 SQIVND come from the germline V gene (reference sequence). V lost 5 bases and J lost 0, with 11 bases in between. This CDR3 comprises 15 residues. The CDR3 coding sequence is TGTGCCAGTAGTGTCGATCGGTATAGCAATCAGCCCCAGCATTTT. Translating gives CASSVDRYSNQPQHF.

The chain combines TRBV5-1 with TRBJ2-7, with unresolved D. The V gene lost 0 bases and the J gene lost 2 bases, with 3 bases spanning the gap. The CDR3 sequence is 12 residues long. Germline V CDR1 and CDR2: SGHRS, YFSETQ. The CDR3 protein is CASSLEAYEQYF. The CDR3, as DNA: TGCGCCAGCAGCTTGGAGGCCTACGAGCAGTACTTC.

CDR3 nucleotide sequence: TGTGCCAGCAGCTTAGGGGTCGGCGGGGGCAGCACAGATACGCAGTATTTT. Its protein is CASSLGVGGGSTDTQYF. The rearrangement uses TRBV7-2 and TRBJ2-3; maybe TRBD2 (7 bases). The CDR3 runs 17 residues. V was cut by 1 base and J by 0 bases, with 14 bases left in between. CDR1 is SGHTA and CDR2 is FQGNSA in the germline V gene.

The chain couples TRBV5-1 to TRBJ1-1, with D possibly TRBD1 on 5 matching bases. The CDR3 consists of 13 residues. In germline, CDR1 is SGHRS, CDR2 YFSETQ. Trimming pared 5 bases from V and 1 base from J, leaving 9 bases between. As DNA, the CDR3 is TGCGCCAGCAGGACCCAGGGGAACACTGAAGCTTTCTTT. It translates to CASRTQGNTEAFF. Looking up the rest from reference TRBV5-1 and TRBJ1-1 gives the full variable domain: KAGVTQTPRYLIKTRGQQVTLSCSPISGHRSVSWYQQTPGQGLQFLFEYFSETQRNKGNFPGRFSGRQFSNSRSEMNVSTLELGDSALYLCASRTQGNTEAFFGQGTRLTVV.